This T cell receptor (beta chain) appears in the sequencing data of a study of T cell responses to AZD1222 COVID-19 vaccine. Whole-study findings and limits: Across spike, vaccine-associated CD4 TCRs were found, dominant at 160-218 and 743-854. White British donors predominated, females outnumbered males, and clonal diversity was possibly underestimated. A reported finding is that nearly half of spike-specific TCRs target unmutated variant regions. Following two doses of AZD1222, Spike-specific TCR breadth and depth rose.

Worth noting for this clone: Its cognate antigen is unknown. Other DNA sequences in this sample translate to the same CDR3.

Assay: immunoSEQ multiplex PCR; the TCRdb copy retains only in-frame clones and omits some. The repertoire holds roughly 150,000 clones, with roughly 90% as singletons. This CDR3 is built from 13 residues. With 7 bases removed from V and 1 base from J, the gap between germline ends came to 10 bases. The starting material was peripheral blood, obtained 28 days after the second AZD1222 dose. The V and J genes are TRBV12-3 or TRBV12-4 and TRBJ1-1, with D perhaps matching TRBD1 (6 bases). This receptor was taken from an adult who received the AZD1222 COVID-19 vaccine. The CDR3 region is CASNLQGNTEAFF. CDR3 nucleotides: TGTGCCAGCAACCTACAGGGGAACACTGAAGCTTTCTTT.